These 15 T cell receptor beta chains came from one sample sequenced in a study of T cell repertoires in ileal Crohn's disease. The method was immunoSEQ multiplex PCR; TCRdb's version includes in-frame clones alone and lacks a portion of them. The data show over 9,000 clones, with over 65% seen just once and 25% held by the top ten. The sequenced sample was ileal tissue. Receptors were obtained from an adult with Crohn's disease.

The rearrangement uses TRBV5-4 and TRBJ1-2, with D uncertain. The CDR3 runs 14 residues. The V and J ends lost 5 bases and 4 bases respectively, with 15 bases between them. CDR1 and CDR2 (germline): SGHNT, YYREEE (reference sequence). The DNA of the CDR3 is TGTGCCAGCAGACCAAACCAGATCCTCTATGGCTACACCTTC. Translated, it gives CASRPNQILYGYTF.

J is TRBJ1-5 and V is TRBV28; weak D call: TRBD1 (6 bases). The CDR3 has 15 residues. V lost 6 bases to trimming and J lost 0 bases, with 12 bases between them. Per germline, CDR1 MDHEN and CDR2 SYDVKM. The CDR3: CASRLYRDSNQPQHF. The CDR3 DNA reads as TGTGCCAGCAGACTCTACAGGGATAGCAATCAGCCCCAGCATTTT.

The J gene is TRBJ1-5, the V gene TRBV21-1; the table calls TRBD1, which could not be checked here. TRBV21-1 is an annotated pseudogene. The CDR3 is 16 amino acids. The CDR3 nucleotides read TGTGCCAGCAGTCCACCTAGGGGATTTAGCAATCAGCCCCAGCATTTT. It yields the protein CASSPPRGFSNQPQHF.

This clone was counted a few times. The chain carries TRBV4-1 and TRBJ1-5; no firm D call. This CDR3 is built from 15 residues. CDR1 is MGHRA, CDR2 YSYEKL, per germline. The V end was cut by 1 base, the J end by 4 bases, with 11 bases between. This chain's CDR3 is CASSQVGVGNQPQHF. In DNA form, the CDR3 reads TGCGCCAGCAGCCAAGTCGGGGTTGGGAATCAGCCCCAGCATTTT.

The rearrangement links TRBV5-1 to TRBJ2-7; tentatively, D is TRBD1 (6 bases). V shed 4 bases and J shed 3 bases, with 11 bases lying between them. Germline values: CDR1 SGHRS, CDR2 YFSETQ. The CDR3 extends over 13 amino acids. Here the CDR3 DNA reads TGCGCCAGCAGCCCGACAGGTTTCTACGAGCAGTACTTC. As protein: CASSPTGFYEQYF.

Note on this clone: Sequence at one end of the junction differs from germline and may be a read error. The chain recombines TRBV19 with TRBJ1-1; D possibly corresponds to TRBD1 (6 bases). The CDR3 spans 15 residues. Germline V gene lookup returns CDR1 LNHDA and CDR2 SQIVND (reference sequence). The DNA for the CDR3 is TGTGCCAGTAGTCCCTACAGGGAAATGAAAACTGAAGCTTTCTTT. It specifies CASSPYREMKTEAFF.

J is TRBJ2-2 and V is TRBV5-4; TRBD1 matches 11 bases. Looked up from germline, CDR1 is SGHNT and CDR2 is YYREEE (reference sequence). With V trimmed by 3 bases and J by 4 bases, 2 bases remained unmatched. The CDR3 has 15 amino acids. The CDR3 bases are TGTGCCAGCAGCTCCGGGACAGGGGGCACCGGGGAGCTGTTTTTT. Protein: CASSSGTGGTGELFF.

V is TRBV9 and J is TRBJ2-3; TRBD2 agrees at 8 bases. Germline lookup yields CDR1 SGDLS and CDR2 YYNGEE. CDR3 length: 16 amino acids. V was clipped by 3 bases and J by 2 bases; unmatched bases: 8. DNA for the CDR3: TGTGCCAGCAGCGAATCGCGGGGGGCGGTCACAGATACGCAGTATTTT. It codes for CASSESRGAVTDTQYF. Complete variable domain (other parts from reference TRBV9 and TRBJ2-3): DSGVTQTPKHLITATGQRVTLRCSPRSGDLSVYWYQQSLDQGLQFLIQYYNGEERAKGNILERFSAQQFPDLHSELNLSSLELGDSALYFCASSESRGAVTDTQYFGPGTRLTVL.

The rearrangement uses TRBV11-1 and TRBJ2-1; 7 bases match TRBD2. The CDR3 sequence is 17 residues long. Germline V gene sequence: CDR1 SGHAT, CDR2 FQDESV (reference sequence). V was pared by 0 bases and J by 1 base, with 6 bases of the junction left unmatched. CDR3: CASSLAEGAGSYNEQFF. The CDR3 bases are TGTGCCAGCAGCTTAGCAGAAGGAGCGGGATCCTACAATGAGCAGTTCTTC.

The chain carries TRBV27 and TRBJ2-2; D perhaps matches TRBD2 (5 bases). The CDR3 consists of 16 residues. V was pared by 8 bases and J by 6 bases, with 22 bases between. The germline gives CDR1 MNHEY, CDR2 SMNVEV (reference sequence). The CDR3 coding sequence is TGTGCCAGCGAAATTAGGACTGATCCGTCCCCCGGGGAGCTGTTTTTT. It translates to CASEIRTDPSPGELFF.

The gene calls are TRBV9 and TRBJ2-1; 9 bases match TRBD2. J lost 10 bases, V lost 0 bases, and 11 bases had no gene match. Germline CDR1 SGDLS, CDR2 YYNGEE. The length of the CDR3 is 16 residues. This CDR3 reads CASSVAPGSGGREQFF. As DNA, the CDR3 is TGTGCCAGCAGCGTAGCCCCGGGGAGCGGGGGGCGGGAGCAGTTCTTC.

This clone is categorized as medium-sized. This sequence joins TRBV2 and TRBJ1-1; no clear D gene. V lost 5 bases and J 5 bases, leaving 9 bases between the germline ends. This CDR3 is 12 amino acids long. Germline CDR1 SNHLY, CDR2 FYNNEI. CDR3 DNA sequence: TGTGCCAGCAGTAGAGAAACGACTGAAGCTTTCTTT. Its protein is CASSRETTEAFF.

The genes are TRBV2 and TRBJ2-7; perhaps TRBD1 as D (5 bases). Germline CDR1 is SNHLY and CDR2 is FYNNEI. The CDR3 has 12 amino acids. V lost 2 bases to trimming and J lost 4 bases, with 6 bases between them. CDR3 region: CASSEHRYEQYF. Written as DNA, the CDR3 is TGTGCCAGCAGTGAACACAGGTACGAGCAGTACTTC. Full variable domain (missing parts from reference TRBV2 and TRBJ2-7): EPEVTQTPSHQVTQMGQEVILRCVPISNHLYFYWYRQILGQKVEFLVSFYNNEISEKSEIFDDQFSVERPDGSNFTLKIRSTKLEDSAMYFCASSEHRYEQYFGPGTRLTVT.

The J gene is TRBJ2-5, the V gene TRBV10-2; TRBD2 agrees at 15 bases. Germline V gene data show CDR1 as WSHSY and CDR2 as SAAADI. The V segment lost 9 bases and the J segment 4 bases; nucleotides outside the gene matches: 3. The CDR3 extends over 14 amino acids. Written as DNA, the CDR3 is TGCGCCAGTCAGGGACTAGCGGGAGGAGAGACCCAGTACTTC. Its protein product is CASQGLAGGETQYF.

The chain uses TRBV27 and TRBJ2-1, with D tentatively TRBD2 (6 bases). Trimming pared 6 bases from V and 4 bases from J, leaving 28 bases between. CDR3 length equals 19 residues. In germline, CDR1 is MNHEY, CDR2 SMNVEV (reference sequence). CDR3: CASSNRDSLLRGYYNEQFF. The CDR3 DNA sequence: TGTGCCAGCAGCAATCGGGACTCCCTCCTTAGAGGTTATTACAATGAGCAGTTCTTC.